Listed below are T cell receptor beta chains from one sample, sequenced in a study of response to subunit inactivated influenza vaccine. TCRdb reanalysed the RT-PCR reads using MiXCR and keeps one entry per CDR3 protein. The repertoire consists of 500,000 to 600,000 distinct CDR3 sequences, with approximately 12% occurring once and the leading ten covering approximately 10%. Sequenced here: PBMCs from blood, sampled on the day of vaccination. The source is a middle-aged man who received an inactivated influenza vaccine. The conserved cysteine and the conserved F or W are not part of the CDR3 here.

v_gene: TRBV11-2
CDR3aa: ASSLAPRTGTYNEQF

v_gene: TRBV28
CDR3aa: ASVLIRGMTYEQY

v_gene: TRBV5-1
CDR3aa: ASSLAGVNEQF

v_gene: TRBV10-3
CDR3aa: ATRGEATDTQY

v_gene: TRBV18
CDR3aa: ASSPPRIRSSGNTIY

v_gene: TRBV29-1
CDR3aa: SAVRQVTYNEQF

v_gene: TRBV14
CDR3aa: ASSHIREAGYNEQF

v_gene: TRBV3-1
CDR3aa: ASSYAGASPLH

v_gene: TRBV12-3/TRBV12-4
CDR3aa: ASSLDGLNEQF

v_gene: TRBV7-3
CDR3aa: ASSPSAGGAYTQY

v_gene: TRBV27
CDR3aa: ASSLVGALGTGELF

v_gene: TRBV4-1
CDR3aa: ASTRDRGDSPLH

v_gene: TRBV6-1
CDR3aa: ASSKGGQQETQY